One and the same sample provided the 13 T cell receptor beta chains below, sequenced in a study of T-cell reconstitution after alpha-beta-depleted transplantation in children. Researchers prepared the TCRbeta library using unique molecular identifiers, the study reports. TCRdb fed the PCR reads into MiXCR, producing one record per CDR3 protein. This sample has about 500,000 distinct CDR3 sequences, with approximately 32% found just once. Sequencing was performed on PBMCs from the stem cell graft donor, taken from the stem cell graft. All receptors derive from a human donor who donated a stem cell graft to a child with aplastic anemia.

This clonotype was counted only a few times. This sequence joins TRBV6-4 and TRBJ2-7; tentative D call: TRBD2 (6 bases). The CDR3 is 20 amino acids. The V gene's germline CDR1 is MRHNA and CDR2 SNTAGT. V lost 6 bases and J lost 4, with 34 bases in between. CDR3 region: CASSFSSGTYISRGRYEQYF. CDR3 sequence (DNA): TGTGCCAGCAGCTTTAGCTCCGGGACTTATATCTCCCGCGGCAGATACGAGCAGTACTTC.

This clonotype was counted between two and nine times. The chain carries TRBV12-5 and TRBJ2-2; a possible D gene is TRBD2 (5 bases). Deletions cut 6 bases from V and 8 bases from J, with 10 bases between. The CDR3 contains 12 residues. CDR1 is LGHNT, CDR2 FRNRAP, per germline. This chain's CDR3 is CASGRDPGELFF. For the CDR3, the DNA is TGTGCTAGTGGACGGGATCCAGGGGAGCTGTTTTTT.

The DNA for the CDR3 is TGTGCCAGCAGCTCTCGAGGTGGTGGGCAGCCCCAGCATTTT. This codes for CASSSRGGGQPQHF. The V call is TRBV5-6, the J call TRBJ1-5; D ambiguous. Trimming left V 3 bases short and J 7 bases short, with 14 bases between. CDR1 is SGHDT, CDR2 YYEEEE, per germline. The CDR3 runs 14 residues.

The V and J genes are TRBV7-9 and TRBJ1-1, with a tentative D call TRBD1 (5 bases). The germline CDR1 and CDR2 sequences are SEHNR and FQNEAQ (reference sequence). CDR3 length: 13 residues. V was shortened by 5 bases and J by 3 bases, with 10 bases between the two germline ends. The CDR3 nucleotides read TGTGCCAGCAGCCGACCGGGGGACACTGAAGCTTTCTTT. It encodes CASSRPGDTEAFF.

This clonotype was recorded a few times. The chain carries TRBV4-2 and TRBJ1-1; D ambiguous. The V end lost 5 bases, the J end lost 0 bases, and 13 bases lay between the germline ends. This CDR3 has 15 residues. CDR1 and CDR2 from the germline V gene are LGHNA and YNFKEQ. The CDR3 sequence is CASSTVRALNTEAFF. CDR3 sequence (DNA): TGTGCCAGCAGCACCGTCCGGGCCTTGAACACTGAAGCTTTCTTT.

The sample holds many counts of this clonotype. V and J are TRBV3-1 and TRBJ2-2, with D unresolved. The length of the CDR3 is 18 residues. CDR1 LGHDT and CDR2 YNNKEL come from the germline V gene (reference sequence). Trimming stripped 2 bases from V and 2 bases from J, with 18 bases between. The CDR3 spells CASSQLMETRINTGELFF. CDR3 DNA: TGTGCCAGCAGCCAACTTATGGAGACACGCATTAACACCGGGGAGCTGTTTTTT.

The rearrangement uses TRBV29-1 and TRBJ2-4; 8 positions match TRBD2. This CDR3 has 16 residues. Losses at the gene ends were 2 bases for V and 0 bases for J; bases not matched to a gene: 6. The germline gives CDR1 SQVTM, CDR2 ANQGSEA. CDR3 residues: CSVEWASGLAKNIQYF. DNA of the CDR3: TGCAGCGTTGAATGGGCTAGCGGGCTAGCCAAAAACATTCAGTACTTC.

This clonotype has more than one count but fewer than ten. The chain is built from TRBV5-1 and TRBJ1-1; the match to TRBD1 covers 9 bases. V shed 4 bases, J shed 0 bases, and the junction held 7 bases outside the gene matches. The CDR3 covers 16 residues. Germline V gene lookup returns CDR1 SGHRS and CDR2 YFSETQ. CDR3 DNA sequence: TGCGCCAGCAGCCCTGAGGACAGGGGATTGAACACTGAAGCTTTCTTT. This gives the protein CASSPEDRGLNTEAFF.

As DNA, the CDR3 is TGTGCCAGCAGTCCGCCTAGGTTGGAGTCCCACGAGCAGTACTTC. It translates to CASSPPRLESHEQYF. V usage is TRBV28 and J usage is TRBJ2-7; D unclear. The germline V gene has CDR1 MDHEN and CDR2 SYDVKM. The CDR3 contains 15 residues. Between the trimmed V and J ends, which lost 5 bases and 5 bases, there was a span of 19 bases.

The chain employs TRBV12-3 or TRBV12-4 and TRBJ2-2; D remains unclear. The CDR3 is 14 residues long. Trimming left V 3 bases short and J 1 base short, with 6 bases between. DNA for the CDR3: TGTGCCAGCAGTTTTGTACGGAACACCGGGGAGCTGTTTTTT. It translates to CASSFVRNTGELFF.

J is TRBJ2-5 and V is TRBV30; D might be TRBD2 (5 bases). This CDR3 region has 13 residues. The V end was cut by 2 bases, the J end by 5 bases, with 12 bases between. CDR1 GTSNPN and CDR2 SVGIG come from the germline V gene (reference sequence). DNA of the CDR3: TGTGCCTGGAGTCGAGGGAGTGGCGAGACCCAGTACTTC. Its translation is CAWSRGSGETQYF. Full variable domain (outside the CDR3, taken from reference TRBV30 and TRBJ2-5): SQTIHQWPATLVQPVGSPLSLECTVEGTSNPNLYWYRQAAGRGLQLLFYSVGIGQISSEVPQNLSASRPQDRQFILSSKKLLLSDSGFYLCAWSRGSGETQYFGPGTRLLVL.

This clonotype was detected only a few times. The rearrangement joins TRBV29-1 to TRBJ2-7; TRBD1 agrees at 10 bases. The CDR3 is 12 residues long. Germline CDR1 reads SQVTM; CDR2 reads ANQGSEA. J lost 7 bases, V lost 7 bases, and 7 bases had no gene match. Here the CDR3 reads CSALWDRGEQYF. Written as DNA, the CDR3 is TGCAGCGCCCTATGGGACAGGGGTGAGCAGTACTTC.

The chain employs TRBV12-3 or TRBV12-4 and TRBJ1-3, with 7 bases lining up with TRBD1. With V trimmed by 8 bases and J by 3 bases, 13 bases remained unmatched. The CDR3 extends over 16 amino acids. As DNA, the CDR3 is TGTGCCAGCCTATCCGGGACAGTTCCAGGTGGAAACACCATATATTTT. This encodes CASLSGTVPGGNTIYF.